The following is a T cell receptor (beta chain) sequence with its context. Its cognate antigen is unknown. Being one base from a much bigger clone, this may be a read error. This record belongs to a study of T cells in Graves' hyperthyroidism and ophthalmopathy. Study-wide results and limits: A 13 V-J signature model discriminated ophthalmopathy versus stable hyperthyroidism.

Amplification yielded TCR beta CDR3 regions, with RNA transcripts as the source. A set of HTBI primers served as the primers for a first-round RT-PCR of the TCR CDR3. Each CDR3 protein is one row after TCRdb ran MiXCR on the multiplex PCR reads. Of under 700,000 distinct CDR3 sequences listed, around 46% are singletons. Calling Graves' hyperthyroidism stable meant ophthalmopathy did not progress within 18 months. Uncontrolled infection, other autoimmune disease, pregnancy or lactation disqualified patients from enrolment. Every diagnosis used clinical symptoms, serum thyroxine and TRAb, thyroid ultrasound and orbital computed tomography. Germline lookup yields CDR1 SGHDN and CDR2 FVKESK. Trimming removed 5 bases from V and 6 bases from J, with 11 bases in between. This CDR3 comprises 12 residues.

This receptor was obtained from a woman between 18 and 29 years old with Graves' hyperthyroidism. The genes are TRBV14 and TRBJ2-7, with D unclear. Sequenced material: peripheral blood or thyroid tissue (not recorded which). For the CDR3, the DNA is TGTGCCAGCAGCTCAAGCGCGTTCGAGCAGTACTTC. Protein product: CASSSSAFEQYF. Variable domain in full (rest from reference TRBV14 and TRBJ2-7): EAGVTQFPSHSVIEKGQTVTLRCDPISGHDNLYWYRRVMGKEIKFLLHFVKESKQDESGMPNNRFLAERTGGTYSTLKVQPAELEDSGVYFCASSSSAFEQYFGPGTRLTVT.